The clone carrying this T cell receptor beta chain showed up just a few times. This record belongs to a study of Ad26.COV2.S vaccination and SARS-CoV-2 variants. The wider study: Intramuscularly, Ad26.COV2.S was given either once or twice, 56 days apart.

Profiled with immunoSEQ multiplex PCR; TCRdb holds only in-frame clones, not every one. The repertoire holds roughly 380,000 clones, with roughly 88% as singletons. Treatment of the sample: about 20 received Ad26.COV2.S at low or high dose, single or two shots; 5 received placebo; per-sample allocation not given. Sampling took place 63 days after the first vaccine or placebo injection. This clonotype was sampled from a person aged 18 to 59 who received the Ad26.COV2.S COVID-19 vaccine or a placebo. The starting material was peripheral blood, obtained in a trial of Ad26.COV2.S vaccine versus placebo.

The chain's CDR3 is CASSIGTGYEQYF. The CDR3 coding sequence is TGTGCCAGCAGCATAGGGACAGGCTACGAGCAGTACTTC. The chain joins TRBV5-5 to TRBJ2-7; 8 bases are shared with TRBD1. Germline lookup yields CDR1 SGHKS and CDR2 YYEKEE (reference sequence). Trimming removed 4 bases from V and 3 bases from J; junction bases left unmatched: 3. There are 13 residues in the CDR3.